The sequence of this T cell receptor beta chain was determined in a study of blood T cell repertoires in COVID-19. Looking at the study overall: The United States, Italy and Spain were the sources of the acute and convalescent COVID-19 samples.

TCRdb keeps only in-frame clones here, not all; method: immunoSEQ multiplex PCR. There are 200,000 to 250,000 clones in the sample; about 86% occur only once, and 2% to 2.5% lies in the top ten. Germline lookup yields CDR1 SGHAT and CDR2 FQNNGV. V trimming: 4 bases; J trimming: 3 bases; junction bases outside the gene matches: 9. The CDR3 runs 17 residues. This clonotype originated in a woman aged 55-69 years with acute or convalescent COVID-19. The sequencing input was peripheral blood. The chain joins TRBV11-2 to TRBJ1-5, with TRBD1 identical over 10 bases. Here the CDR3 DNA reads TGTGCCAGCAGCTACTTCGAGACAGGGGGCCTCAATCAGCCCCAGCATTTT. This codes for CASSYFETGGLNQPQHF.